The clone carrying this T cell receptor (beta chain) turned up a few times. Its antigen is not identified. Four subsets defined by CD45RA and CD27 were sorted after CD3, CD4, CD8 and live/dead staining. Two oligonucleotides, mixed equimolar, formed the beta constant-region primer covering TRBC1 and TRBC2. Nested alpha and beta constant-region primers with the SP2 primer drove four PCR rounds on ligated cDNA. One entry per CDR3 protein, called by TCRdb with MiXCR from the UMI-ligation and nested PCR reads. The repertoire holds about 150,000 distinct CDR3 sequences, 22% seen once, with 0.11% in the top ten. The CDR3 is 12 residues long. CDR1 and CDR2 from the germline V gene are DFQATT and SNEGSKA (reference sequence). Trimming removed 2 bases from V and 9 bases from J, with 11 bases in between. This entry is derived from a study of naive and memory T cell subsets. Study results and caveats: Findings for naive and memory subsets could not be checked against ground truth. A few larger clonotypes appeared in naive repertoires, especially CD8, possibly memory cells re-expressing CD45RA. Clonotypes here are unpaired alpha or beta chain sequences. In naive cells, over 90% of TCR sequences were seen only once.

The chain employs TRBV20-1 and TRBJ2-1; D may be TRBD2 (6 bases). Sequencing was performed on naive CD4+ T cells from blood. The sequence came from a human donor in good health. CDR3 sequence reads: CSARSAEGEQFF. The CDR3 DNA reads TGCAGTGCTAGATCAGCGGAGGGTGAGCAGTTCTTC.